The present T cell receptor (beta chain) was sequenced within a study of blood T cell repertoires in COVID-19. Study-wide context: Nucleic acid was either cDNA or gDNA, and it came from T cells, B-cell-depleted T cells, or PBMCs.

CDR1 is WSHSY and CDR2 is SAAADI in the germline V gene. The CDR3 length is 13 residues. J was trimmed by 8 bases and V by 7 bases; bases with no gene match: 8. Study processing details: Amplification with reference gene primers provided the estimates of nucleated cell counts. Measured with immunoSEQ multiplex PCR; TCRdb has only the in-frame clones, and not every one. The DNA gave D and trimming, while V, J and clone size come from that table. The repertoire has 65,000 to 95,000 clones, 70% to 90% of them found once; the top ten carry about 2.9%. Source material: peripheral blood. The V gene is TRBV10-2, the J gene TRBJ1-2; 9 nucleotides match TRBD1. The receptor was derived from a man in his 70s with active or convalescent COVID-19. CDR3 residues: CASNMDRGEGYTF. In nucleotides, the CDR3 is TGCGCCAGCAATATGGACAGGGGAGAGGGCTACACCTTC.